Here is one T cell receptor (beta chain) with its context. Its antigen is not known. The germline V gene encodes CDR1 MDHEN and CDR2 SYDVKM. CDR3 length: 16 residues. V was shortened by 4 bases and J by 1 base, with 16 bases between the two germline ends. This specimen comes from a study of T cell responses to AZD1222 COVID-19 vaccine. Study context: Researchers grouped second doses given at about 4 or about 12 weeks into one pool.

Libraries were prepared by immunoSEQ multiplex PCR; TCRdb keeps only in-frame clonotypes and omits some of them. The data hold 200,000 or so clones, with almost 95% observed a single time. Regarding the study as a whole: Just a handful of AZD1222 recipients were seropositive at baseline. Nearly half of the spike-specific TCRs reportedly recognize variant regions that carry no mutations. Donors in the cohort were predominantly white British and more often female, and clonal diversity was possibly underestimated.

This receptor was taken from an adult in good health. V and J are TRBV28 and TRBJ1-1; D not certain. Sequences were derived from peripheral blood, sampled on day 0 of AZD1222 vaccination. The CDR3 region is CASSSVVDRWNTEAFF. The CDR3 DNA is TGTGCCAGCAGTTCCGTCGTTGATAGATGGAACACTGAAGCTTTCTTT.